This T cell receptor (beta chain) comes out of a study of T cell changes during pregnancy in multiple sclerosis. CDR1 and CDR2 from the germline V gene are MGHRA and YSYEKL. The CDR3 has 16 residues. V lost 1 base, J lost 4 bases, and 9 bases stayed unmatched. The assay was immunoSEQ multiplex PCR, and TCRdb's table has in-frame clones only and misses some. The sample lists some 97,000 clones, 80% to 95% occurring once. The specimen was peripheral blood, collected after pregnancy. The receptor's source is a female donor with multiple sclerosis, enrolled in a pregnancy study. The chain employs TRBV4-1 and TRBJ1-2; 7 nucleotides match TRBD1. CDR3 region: CASSQAPRGPVYGYTF. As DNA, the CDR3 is TGCGCCAGCAGCCAAGCGCCGAGGGGGCCCGTCTATGGCTACACCTTC.